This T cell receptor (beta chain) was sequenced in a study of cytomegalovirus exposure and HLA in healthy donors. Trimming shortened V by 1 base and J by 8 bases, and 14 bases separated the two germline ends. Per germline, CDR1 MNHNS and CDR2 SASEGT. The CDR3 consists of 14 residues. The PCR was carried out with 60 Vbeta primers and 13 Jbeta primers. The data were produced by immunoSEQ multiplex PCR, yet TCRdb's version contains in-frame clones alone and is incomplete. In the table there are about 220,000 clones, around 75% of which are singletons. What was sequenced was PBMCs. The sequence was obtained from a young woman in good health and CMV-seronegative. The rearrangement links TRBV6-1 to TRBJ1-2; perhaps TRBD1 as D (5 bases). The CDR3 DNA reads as TGTGCCAGCAGTGAAGATAGGGGACTGGGCGGCTACACCTTC. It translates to CASSEDRGLGGYTF.